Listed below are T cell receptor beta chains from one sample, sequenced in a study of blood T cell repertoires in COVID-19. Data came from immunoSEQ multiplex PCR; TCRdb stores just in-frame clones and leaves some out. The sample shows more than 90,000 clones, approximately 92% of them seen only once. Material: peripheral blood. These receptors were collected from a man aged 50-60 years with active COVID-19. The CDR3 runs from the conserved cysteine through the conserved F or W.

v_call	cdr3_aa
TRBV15	CATSRFAGMNTEAFF
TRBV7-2	CASSPFPTATEAFF
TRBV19	CASSLTSGRHTGELFF
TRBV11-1	CASSPTGIQYNEQFF
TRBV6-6	CASSTGDRSYEQYF
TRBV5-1	CASSRGGSGSSYEQYF
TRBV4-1	CASSQEASGRETQYF
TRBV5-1	CASSNTGGTDTQYF
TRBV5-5	CASSEPTSGDYEQYF
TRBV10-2	CASSELNEQFF
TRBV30	CAWKLLRETEAFF
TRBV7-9	CASSFAGLGNEQFF
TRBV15	CATSRADFYNEQFF
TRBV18	CASSPWTGVSYNEQFF
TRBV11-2	CASSPAGGDEQYF
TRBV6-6	CASGGGETGAYEQYF
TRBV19	CASSKSRDFDETQYF
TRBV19	CASSRDRGIDGYTF
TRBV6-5	CASMATTRTQYF
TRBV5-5	CASSLVGSYEQYF
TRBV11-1	CASSPPGGSASYEQYF
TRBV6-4	CASFDRDGYTF
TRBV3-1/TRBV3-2	CASTQRGGANEQFF
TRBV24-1	CATSGTGNQPQHF
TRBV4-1	CASSQVLGRVEKLFF
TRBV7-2	CASSLSLASDTQYF
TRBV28	CASSSTGSYEQYF
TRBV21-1	CASSIRDRGLANYGYTF
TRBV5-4	CASSLGSPGGEQYF
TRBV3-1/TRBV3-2	CASSQDFFSYEQYF
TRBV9	CASSGGTGAPNEKLFF